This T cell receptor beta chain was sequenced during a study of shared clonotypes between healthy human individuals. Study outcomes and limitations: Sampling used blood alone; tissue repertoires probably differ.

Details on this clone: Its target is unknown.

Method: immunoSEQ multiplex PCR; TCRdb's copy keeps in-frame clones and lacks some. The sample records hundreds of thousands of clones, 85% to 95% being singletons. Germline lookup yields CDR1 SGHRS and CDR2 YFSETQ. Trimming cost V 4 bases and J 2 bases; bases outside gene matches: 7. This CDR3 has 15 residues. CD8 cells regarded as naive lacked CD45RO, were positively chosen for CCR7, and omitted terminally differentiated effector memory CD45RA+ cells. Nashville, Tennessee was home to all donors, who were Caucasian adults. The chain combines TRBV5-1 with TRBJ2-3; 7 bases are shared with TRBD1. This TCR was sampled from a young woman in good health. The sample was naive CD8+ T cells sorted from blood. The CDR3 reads CASSPGTADTDTQYF. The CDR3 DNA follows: TGCGCCAGCAGCCCCGGGACAGCGGACACAGATACGCAGTATTTT.